This T cell receptor (beta chain) is drawn from a study of shared clonotypes between healthy human individuals. Whole-study findings and limits: Clonotype sharing among the donors was expected to vary with sequencing depth.

The donors were adults (healthy and HIV-negative) with no recent acute infections or vaccinations. The CDR3 length is 13 residues. Germline lookup yields CDR1 SGHNT and CDR2 YYREEE (reference sequence). Trimming left V 2 bases short and J 4 bases short, with 9 bases between. Comment on this clone: What it binds is not known.

The assay was carried out at the deep level. The authors loaded roughly 200 ng DNA, approximately 30,000 T cell genomes, into sorted-subset replicate PCRs. Repertoires were generated with immunoSEQ multiplex PCR, while TCRdb's copy carries only in-frame clones and drops some. The table lists approximately 100,000 clones, just over 65% of them singletons. This TCR came from a woman aged 30 to 39 in good health. Source material: memory CD8+ T cells sorted from blood. Subset given: CD45RO+ cells pooled with CCR7-negative TemRA cells. V usage is TRBV5-4 and J usage is TRBJ1-2; a possible D gene is TRBD1 (5 bases). This CDR3 reads CASSLSGIYGYTF. For the CDR3, the DNA is TGTGCCAGCAGCTTATCAGGGATCTATGGCTACACCTTC.